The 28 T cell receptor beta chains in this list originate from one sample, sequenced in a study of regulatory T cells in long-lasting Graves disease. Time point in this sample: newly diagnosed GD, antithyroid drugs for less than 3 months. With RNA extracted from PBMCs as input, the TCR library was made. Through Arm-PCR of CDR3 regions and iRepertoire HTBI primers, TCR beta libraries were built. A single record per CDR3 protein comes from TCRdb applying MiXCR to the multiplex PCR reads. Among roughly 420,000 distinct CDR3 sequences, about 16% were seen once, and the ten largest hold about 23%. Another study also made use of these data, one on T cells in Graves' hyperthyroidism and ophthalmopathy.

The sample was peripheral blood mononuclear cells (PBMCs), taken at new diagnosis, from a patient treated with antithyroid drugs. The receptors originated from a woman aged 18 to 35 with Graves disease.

CDR3 DNA sequence: TGTGCCAGTAGTATTGTGAGACAGAGCAGCACCGGGGAGCTGTTTTTT. It is translated as CASSIVRQSSTGELFF. The V call is TRBV19, the J call TRBJ2-2; possible D gene TRBD1, 5 bases. Germline assignment: CDR1 LNHDA and CDR2 SQIVND (reference sequence). With 3 bases removed from V and 4 bases from J, the gap between germline ends came to 15 bases. The CDR3 consists of 16 residues.

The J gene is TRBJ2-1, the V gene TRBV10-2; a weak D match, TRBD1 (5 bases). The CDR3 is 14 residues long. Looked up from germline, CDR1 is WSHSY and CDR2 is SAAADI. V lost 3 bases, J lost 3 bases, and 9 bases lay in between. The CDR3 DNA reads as TGCGCCAGCAGTGAAGTAGGGGTCTACAATGAGCAGTTCTTC. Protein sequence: CASSEVGVYNEQFF.

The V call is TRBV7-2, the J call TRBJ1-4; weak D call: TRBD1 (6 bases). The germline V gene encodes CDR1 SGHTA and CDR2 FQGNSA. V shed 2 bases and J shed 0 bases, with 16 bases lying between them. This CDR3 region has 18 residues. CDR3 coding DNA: TGTGCCAGCAGCTTAACCAGGGGAAGGGCTTCAACTAATGAAAAACTGTTTTTT. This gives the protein CASSLTRGRASTNEKLFF.

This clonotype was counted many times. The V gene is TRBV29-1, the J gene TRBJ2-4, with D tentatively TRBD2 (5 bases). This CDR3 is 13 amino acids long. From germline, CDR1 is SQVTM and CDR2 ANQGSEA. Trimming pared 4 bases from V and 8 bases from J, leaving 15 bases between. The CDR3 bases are TGCAGCGTTGTGACGATGAGGGCGGACATTCAGTACTTC. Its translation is CSVVTMRADIQYF.

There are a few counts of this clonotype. The CDR3 loop is CSAPVLAEVNIQYF. Written as DNA, the CDR3 is TGCAGTGCGCCGGTACTAGCGGAGGTAAACATTCAGTACTTC. The chain couples TRBV20-1 to TRBJ2-4; 8 bases are shared with TRBD2. The CDR3 has 14 amino acids. Germline-derived CDR1 and CDR2 are DFQATT and SNEGSKA (reference sequence). The J segment lost 6 bases and the V segment lost 6 bases, leaving 10 bases of the junction unmatched.

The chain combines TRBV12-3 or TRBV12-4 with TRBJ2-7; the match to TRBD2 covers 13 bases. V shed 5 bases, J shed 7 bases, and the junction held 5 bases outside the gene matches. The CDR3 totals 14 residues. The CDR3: CASSPRLAGGEQYF. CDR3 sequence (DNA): TGTGCCAGCAGTCCCCGACTAGCGGGAGGTGAGCAGTACTTC.

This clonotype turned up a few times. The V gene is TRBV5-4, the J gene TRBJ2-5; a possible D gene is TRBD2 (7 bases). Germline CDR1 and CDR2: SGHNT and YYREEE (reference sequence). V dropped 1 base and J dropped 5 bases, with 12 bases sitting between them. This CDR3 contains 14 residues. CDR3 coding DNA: TGTGCCAGCAGCTTGAAGGGGGGGTTCGAGACCCAGTACTTC. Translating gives CASSLKGGFETQYF. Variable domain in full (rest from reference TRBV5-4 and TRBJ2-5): ETGVTQSPTHLIKTRGQQVTLRCSSQSGHNTVSWYQQALGQGPQFIFQYYREEENGRGNFPPRFSGLQFPNYSSELNVNALELDDSALYLCASSLKGGFETQYFGPGTRLLVL.

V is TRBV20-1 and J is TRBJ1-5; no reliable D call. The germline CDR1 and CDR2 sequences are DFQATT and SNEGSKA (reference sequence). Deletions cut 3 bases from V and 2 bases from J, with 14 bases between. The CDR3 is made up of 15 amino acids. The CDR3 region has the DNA TGCAGTGCTAGTGAGGGCGGGCTTGGCAATCAGCCCCAGCATTTT. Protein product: CSASEGGLGNQPQHF.

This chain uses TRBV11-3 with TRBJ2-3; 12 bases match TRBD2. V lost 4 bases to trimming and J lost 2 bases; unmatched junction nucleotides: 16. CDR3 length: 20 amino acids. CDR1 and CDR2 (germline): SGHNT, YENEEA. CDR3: CASSSRLAGASAKLTDTQYF. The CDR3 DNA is TGTGCCAGCAGCTCCCGACTAGCGGGGGCCTCTGCCAAACTCACAGATACGCAGTATTTT.

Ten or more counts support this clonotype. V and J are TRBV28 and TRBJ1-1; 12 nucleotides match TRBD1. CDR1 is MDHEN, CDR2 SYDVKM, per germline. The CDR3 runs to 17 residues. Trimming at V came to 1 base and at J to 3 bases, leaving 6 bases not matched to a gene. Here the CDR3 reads CASSLYSGQGADTEAFF. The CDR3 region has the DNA TGTGCCAGCAGTTTATATTCGGGACAGGGGGCGGACACTGAAGCTTTCTTT.

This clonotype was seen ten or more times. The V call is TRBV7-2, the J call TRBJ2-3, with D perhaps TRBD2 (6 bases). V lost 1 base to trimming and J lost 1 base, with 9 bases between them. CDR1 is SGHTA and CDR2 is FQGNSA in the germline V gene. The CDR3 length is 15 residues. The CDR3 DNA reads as TGTGCCAGCAGCTTAGAGGCGGGGCGCACAGATACGCAGTATTTT. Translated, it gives CASSLEAGRTDTQYF.

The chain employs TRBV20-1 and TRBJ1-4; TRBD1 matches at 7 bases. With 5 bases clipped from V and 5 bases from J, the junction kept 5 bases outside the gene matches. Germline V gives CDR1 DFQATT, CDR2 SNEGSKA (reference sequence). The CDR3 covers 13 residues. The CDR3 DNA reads TGCAGTGCTGCGACAGGGTGGAATGAAAAACTGTTTTTT. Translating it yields CSAATGWNEKLFF.

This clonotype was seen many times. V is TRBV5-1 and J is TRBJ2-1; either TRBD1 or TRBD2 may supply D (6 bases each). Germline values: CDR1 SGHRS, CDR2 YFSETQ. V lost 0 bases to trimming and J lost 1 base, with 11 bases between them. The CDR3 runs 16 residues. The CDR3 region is CASSLDGGPSYNEQFF. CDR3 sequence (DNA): TGCGCCAGCAGCTTGGACGGGGGCCCTTCCTACAATGAGCAGTTCTTC. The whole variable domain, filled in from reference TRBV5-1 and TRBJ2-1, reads KAGVTQTPRYLIKTRGQQVTLSCSPISGHRSVSWYQQTPGQGLQFLFEYFSETQRNKGNFPGRFSGRQFSNSRSEMNVSTLELGDSALYLCASSLDGGPSYNEQFFGPGTRLTVL.

The CDR3 loop is CASSPPLPVSVQGAQTQYF. The CDR3 nucleotides read TGTGCCAGCTCACCACCCCTCCCGGTTTCGGTGCAGGGGGCCCAGACCCAGTACTTC. The V and J genes are TRBV18 and TRBJ2-1; 8 bases line up with TRBD1. Near its end, the DNA agrees better with TRBJ2-5, so the J call may be wrong. Germline V gene lookup returns CDR1 KGHSH and CDR2 LQKENI. The CDR3 sequence is 19 residues long.

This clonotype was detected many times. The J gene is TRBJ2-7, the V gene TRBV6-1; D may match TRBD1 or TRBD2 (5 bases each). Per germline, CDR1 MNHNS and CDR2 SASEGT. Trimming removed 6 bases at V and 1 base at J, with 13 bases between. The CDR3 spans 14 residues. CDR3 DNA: TGTGCCAGCAGCCACCGGGACGGATCCTACGAGCAGTACTTC. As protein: CASSHRDGSYEQYF.

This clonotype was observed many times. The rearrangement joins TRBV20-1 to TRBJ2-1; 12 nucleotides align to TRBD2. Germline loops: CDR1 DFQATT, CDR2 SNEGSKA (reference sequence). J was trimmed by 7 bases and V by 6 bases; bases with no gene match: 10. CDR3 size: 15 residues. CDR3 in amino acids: CSAHYLAGGVNEQFF. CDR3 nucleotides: TGCAGTGCGCACTACCTAGCGGGAGGGGTTAATGAGCAGTTCTTC.

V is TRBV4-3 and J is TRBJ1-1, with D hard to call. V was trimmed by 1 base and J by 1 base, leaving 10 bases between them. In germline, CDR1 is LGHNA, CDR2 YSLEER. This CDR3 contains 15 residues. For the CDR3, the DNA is TGCGCCAGCAGCCAAGTTCCCAATGGGAACACTGAAGCTTTCTTT. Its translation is CASSQVPNGNTEAFF.

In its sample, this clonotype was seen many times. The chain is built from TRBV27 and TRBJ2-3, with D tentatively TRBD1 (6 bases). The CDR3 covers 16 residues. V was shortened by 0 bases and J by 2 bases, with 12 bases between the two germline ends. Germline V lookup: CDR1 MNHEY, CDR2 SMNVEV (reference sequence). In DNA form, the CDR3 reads TGTGCCAGCAGTTTATCCCCCCCAGGGGACACAGATACGCAGTATTTT. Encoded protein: CASSLSPPGDTDTQYF.

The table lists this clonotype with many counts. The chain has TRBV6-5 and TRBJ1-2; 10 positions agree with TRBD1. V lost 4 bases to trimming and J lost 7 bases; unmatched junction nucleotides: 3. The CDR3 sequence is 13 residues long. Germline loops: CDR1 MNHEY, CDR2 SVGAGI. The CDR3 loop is CASSFRQGAGYTF. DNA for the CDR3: TGTGCCAGCAGTTTCCGACAGGGGGCTGGCTACACCTTC.

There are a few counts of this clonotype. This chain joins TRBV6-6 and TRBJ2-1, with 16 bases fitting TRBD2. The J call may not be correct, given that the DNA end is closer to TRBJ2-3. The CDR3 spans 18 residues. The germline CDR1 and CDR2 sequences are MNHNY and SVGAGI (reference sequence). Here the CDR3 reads CASSYSGLAGGPSDTQYF. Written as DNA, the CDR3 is TGTGCCAGCAGTTACTCGGGACTAGCGGGAGGGCCTTCGGATACGCAGTATTTT.

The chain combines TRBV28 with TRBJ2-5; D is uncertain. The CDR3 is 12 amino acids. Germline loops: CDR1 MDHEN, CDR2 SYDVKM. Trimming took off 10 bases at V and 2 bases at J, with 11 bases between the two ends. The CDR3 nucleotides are TGTGCCACCAACGGGCCGCAAGAGACCCAGTACTTC. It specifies CATNGPQETQYF.

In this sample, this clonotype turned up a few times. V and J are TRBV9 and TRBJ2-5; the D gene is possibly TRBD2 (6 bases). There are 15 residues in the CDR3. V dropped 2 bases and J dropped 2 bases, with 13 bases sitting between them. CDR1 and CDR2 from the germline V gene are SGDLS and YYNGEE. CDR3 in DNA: TGTGCCAGCAGCGTCAGCTCGGGGGATCAAGAGACCCAGTACTTC. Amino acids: CASSVSSGDQETQYF.

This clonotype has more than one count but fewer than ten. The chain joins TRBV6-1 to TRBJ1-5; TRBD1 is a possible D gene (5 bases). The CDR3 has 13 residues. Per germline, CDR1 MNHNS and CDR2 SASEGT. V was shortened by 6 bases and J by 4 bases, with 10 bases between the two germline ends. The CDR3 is CASRRTSNQPQHF. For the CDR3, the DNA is TGTGCCAGCAGAAGGACATCTAATCAGCCCCAGCATTTT.

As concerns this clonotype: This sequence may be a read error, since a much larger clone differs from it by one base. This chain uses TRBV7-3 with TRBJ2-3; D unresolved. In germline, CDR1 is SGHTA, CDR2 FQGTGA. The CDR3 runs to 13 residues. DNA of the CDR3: TGTGCCGGCAGCTTCATGCTTACAGATACGCAGTATTTT. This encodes CAGSFMLTDTQYF. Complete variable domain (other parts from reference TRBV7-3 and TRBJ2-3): GAGVSQTPSNKVTEKGKYVELRCDPISGHTALYWYRQSLGQGPEFLIYFQGTGAADDSGLPNDRFFAVRPEGSVSTLKIQRTERGDSAVYLCAGSFMLTDTQYFGPGTRLTVL.

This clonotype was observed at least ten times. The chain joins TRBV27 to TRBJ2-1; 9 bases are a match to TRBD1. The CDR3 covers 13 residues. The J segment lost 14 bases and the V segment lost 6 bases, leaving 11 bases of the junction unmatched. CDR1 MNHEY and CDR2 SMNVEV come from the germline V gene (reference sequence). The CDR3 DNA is TGTGCCAGCAGCACCTTCCCCCGGACAGGGGAGTTCTTC. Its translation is CASSTFPRTGEFF.

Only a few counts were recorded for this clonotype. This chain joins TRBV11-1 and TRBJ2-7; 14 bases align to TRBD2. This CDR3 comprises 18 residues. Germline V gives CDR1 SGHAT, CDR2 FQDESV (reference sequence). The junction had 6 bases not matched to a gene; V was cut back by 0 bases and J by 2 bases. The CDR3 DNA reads TGTGCCAGCAGCTTAGCAAAACGACTAGCGGGAGGGCCCTACGAGCAGTACTTC. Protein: CASSLAKRLAGGPYEQYF.

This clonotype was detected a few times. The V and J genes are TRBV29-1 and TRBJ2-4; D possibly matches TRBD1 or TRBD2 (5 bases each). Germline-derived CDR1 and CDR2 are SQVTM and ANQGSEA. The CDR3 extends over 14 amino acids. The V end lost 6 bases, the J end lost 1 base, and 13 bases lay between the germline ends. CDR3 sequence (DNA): TGCAGCGTGGTGGGGGTACTTGCCAAAAACATTCAGTACTTC. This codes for CSVVGVLAKNIQYF.

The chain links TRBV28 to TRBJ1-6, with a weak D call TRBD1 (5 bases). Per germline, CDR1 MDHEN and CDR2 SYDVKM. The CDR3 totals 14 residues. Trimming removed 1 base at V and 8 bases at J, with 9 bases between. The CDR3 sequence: CASSLLGVDSPLHF. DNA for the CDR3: TGTGCCAGCAGTTTATTAGGGGTTGATTCACCCCTCCACTTT.